This T cell receptor (beta chain) was captured by sequencing in a study of T cells expressing NK-cell markers (TCRdb year 2020). The study in broad terms: In sorted CD3+CD56+NKG2C+, CD3+CD56+NKG2C- and CD3+CD56-NKG2C+ T-cell subsets from several donors, TCR beta-chain repertoires were profiled. Sequencing of the libraries produced 2 x 150 bp reads on Illumina HiSeq 2000/2500, MiSeq or NextSeq. Among the eight sequenced donors, seven were HCMV-seropositive and one was HCMV-seronegative. All eight donors whose samples were sequenced were randomly selected healthy volunteers, three of them men and five women. The paper as a whole reports these results and caveats: Those dominant clonotypes were again the most abundant among CD3+CD56-NKG2C+ cells in a few donors, at about 28.3-60.1%. In over 5 donors, the dominant CD3+CD56+NKG2C+ clonotypes were among the top 10 CD8+ clonotypes and accounted for 1.0-7.0% of CD8+ T cells. Whether the expanded NKG2C-expressing T cell clones were specific for HCMV antigens was left unclear.

About this clonotype: Its antigen is still unknown.

Data came from an Illumina HiSeq 2000. The TCR beta cDNA libraries were made using 5'RACE template switching, a step that added both a universal primer site and unique molecular identifiers. cDNA synthesis was primed from the TCR beta constant segment, followed by two successive PCR amplification steps. For the original study's pipeline: Reads were demultiplexed and grouped by UMI with MIGEC, and clonotypes were assembled and quantified with MiTCR. To remove erroneous sequences, TCR cDNA sequences were retained only when supported by two or more reads. The tcR package was used for downstream repertoire analysis, with clonotypes matched between fractions based on CDR3 nucleotide sequence plus V segment. VDJmatch was used to annotate antigen specificity against VDJdb, with one amino acid substitution in CDR3 allowed. The reads went through TCRdb reprocessing, and each CDR3 protein sequence gets one entry with no DNA. The authors' filters were not applied to this entry. In this sample's table one finds about 540,000 distinct CDR3 sequences. About 3.6% of the sample is taken by the ten largest.

CDR1 LNHNV and CDR2 YYDKDF were looked up in the germline V gene (reference sequence). Including cysteine and phenylalanine, the CDR3 has 11 amino acids. Only the protein sequence is given. To determine HCMV serostatus, a commercial ELISA kit was used to detect HCMV-specific IgG in serum. Ficoll density gradient centrifugation was used to isolate peripheral blood mononuclear cells from blood. The clonotype originates from a man in his late teens or twenties in good health. Donor details come from another sample of the same person, matched by shared clones. Sample: blood T cells: a sorted CD56 or NKG2C T cell subset, CD4+ or CD8+ T cells, or bulk PBMC T cells (not recorded which). The rearranged chain carries TRBV15 and TRBJ2-5. The CDR3 here reads CATSYQETQYF.